This record concerns one TCR beta chain sequence. The germline V gene has CDR1 SGHAT and CDR2 FQNNGV. V lost 3 bases and J lost 6, with 5 bases in between. The length of the CDR3 is 12 residues. MiXCR was run by TCRdb on the RT-PCR reads, yielding one entry per CDR3 protein. The repertoire includes about 200,000 distinct CDR3 sequences, approximately 41% of them detected once, and about 33% sits in the top ten. The sample originates from a study of patients and donors after allogeneic stem cell transplantation. The source is a human donor who was either an allogeneic HSCT recipient or a stem cell or donor lymphocyte infusion donor (not recorded which). It is not recorded whose cells these are; they may come from a transplant donor. This rearrangement joins TRBV11-2 to TRBJ2-2; no definite D call. Sequenced material: blood, either unsorted or a sorted T cell fraction (not recorded which). The CDR3 loop reads CASSFSSGELFF. For the CDR3, the DNA is TGTGCCAGCAGCTTTAGTTCCGGGGAGCTGTTTTTT.